Described below is a single TCR beta chain sequence and its context. Across 24 US areas, participants ranged in age from about 18 to 90 years. Membership in each cohort depended on participant-reported clinical history. The sample originates from a study of blood T cell repertoires in COVID-19. Study as a whole: T cells, B-cell-depleted T cells, or PBMCs provided the cDNA or gDNA that served as material.

Per the original methods: The assay estimated nucleated cells by amplifying reference gene primers. Sequencing was performed with immunoSEQ multiplex PCR; in TCRdb, only in-frame clones are kept and a portion is missing. From that table come the V and J calls and clone size; the DNA was used to work out D and trimming. Here the sample spans some 380,000 clones, roughly 88% being singletons. Sequencing was carried out using PBMCs or T cells enriched from blood (not recorded which). The source is a woman aged 35 to 49 with acute COVID-19.

The CDR3: CASRLAGGPPDTQYF. CDR3 nucleotides: TGTGCCAGCAGACTAGCGGGGGGGCCCCCAGATACGCAGTATTTT. The chain employs TRBV27 and TRBJ2-3; 13 bases match TRBD2. The length of the CDR3 is 15 residues. V dropped 6 bases and J dropped 4; count of bases not matched to a gene: 4. The V gene's germline CDR1 is MNHEY and CDR2 SMNVEV (reference sequence).